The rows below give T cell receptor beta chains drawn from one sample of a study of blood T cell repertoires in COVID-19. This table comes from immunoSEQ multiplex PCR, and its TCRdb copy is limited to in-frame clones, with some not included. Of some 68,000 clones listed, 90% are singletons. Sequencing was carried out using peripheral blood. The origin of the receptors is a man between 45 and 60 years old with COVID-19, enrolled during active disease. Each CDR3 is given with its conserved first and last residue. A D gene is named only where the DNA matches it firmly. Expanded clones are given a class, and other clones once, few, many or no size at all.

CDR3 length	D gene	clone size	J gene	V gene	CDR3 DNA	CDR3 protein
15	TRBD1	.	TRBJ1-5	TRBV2	TGTGCCAGCAGTACCGGGACAGGGATCAATCAGCCCCAGCATTTT	CASSTGTGINQPQHF
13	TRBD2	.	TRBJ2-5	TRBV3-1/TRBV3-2	TGTGCCAGCAGCTGGGAGGGGCGTGGGACCCAGTACTTC	CASSWEGRGTQYF
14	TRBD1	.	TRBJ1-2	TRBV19	TGTGCCAGTAGCAAGACAGGGGAAACCTATGGCTACACCTTC	CASSKTGETYGYTF
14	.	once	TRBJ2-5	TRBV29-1	TGCAGCGTCGACCGGCGGACAGCCCAAGAGACCCAGTACTTC	CSVDRRTAQETQYF
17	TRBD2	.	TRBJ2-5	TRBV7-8	TGTGCCAGCAGCCCAGAAGGGACTAGCGGGTACCAAGAGACCCAGTACTTC	CASSPEGTSGYQETQYF
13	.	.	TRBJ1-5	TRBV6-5	TGTGCCAGCACCCCAGGGGCTGGGCAGCCCCAGCATTTT	CASTPGAGQPQHF
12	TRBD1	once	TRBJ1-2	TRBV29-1	TGCAGCGTTGGGAGAAGGGACAGGGTCAAAACCTTC	CSVGRRDRVKTF
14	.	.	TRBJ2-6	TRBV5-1	TGCGCCAGCAGCTTATACTCTGGGGCCAACGTCCTGACTTTC	CASSLYSGANVLTF
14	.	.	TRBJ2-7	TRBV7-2	TGTGCCAGCAGCCTCCCTGACAGATCCTACGAGCAGTACTTC	CASSLPDRSYEQYF
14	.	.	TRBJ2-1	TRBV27	TGTGCCAGCACAAGGCGGAGCTCCTACAATGAGCAGTTCTTC	CASTRRSSYNEQFF
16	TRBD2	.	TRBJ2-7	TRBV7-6	TGTGCCAGCAGCTTACCGCTTAGCGGGAGGGGATACGAGCAGTACTTC	CASSLPLSGRGYEQYF
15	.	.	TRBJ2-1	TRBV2	TGTGCCAGCCGGCGGGGAGCGGACTCCTACAATGAGCAGTTCTTC	CASRRGADSYNEQFF
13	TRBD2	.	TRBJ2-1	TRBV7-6	TGTGCCAGCAGCTTAGAGACTAGCGGGGAGCAGTTCTTC	CASSLETSGEQFF
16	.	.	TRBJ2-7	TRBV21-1	TGTGCCAGCAGCACCTTACAGGGGGCGCCTCGGAACGAGCAGTACTTC	CASSTLQGAPRNEQYF
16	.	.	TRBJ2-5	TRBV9	TGTGCCAGCAGCCCCGCCCTCGGTGCAGGCCAAGAGACCCAGTACTTC	CASSPALGAGQETQYF
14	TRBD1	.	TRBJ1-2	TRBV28	TGTGCCAGCAGTCGGATGGACAGGTTCTATGGCTACACCTTC	CASSRMDRFYGYTF
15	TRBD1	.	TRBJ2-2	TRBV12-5	TGTGCTAGTGGTTTGATAACAGGGGCCACCGGGGAGCTGTTTTTT	CASGLITGATGELFF
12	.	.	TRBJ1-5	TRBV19	TGTGCCAGTAGTATTGATGACAGGAATCAGCATTTT	CASSIDDRNQHF
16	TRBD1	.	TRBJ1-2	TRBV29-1	TGCAGCGTTGACACATCGGGACAGGCTCTGGACTATGGCTACACCTTC	CSVDTSGQALDYGYTF
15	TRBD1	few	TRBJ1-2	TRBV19	TGTGCCAGTAGTCCTCCGGGACAGCGCCTCTATGGCTACACCTTC	CASSPPGQRLYGYTF
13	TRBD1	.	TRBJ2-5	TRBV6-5	TGTGCCAGCAGTTCGACAGGGGAAGAGACCCAGTACTTC	CASSSTGEETQYF
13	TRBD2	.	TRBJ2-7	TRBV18	TGTGCCAGCTCAGGGAGCGGGGAGTCGGAGCAGTACTTC	CASSGSGESEQYF